This passage covers 22 T cell receptor beta chains from one sample sequenced in a study of T cells in women clearing cervical HPV infection. Libraries were prepared by immunoSEQ multiplex PCR; TCRdb keeps only in-frame clonotypes and omits some of them. Its table lists tens of thousands of clones. Material for sequencing was blood buffy coat. Receptors originate from a woman aged 18 to 75 with a cervical HPV16 infection that either progressed to CIN3+ or cleared (not recorded which).

About this clone itself: The CDR3 goes on 3 residues after the read ends, and that part is filled in from the germline J gene. The chain joins TRBV6-2 or TRBV6-3 to TRBJ2-5; a possible D gene is TRBD2 (6 bases). Germline CDR1 and CDR2: MNHEY and SVGEGT. The V end lost 6 bases, the J end lost 2 bases, and 19 bases lay between the germline ends. The CDR3 covers 16 residues. The CDR3 sequence is CASSGGKNVGQETQYF. The sequenced CDR3 bases are TGTGCCAGCAGCGGGGGAAAAAATGTGGGGCAAGAGACC.

Remarks on this clone: The read ends 3 residues before the CDR3 terminus; that terminus is restored from the germline J gene. The rearrangement uses TRBV7-2 and TRBJ2-7; TRBD2 is a possible D gene (5 bases). Trimming took 2 bases from V and 4 from J, leaving 6 bases between them. The CDR3 sequence is 12 residues long. Germline V CDR1 and CDR2: SGHTA, FQGNSA. The sequenced CDR3 bases are TGTGCCAGCAGCTTACGGGGTTACGAG. Translating it yields CASSLRGYE. The full CDR3 reads CASSLRGYEQYF.

About this clone: The DNA ends 3 residues before the CDR3 does, and the rest of the CDR3 is filled in from the germline J gene. The V gene is TRBV12-3 or TRBV12-4, the J gene TRBJ2-1; maybe TRBD1 (6 bases). The CDR3 contains 15 residues. V was clipped by 6 bases and J by 7 bases, with 19 bases between them. Incomplete CDR3 DNA: TGTGCCAGCAGCCTGACAGGACCCCCGGGTAATGAG. Translation: CASSLTGPPGNE. The CDR3 in full is CASSLTGPPGNEQFF.

A word on this clone: The read stops 3 residues short of the end of the CDR3; the missing end is completed from the germline J gene. The chain uses TRBV5-5 and TRBJ2-7; 7 positions match TRBD2. This CDR3 region has 15 residues. The V gene's germline CDR1 is SGHKS and CDR2 YYEKEE (reference sequence). Unmatched junction bases numbered 10, after V lost 5 bases and J lost 2 bases. CDR3 residues: CASRPSGVGPYEQYF. The sequenced part of the CDR3 DNA is TGTGCCAGCAGACCTAGCGGAGTCGGTCCCTACGAG.

About this clone itself: The CDR3 extends 3 residues past the end of the read, so its final part is completed from the germline J gene. The chain couples TRBV20-1 to TRBJ2-1; a weak D match, TRBD1 (7 bases). V dropped 3 bases and J dropped 9 bases, with 18 bases sitting between them. There are 14 residues in the CDR3. Germline lookup yields CDR1 DFQATT and CDR2 SNEGSKA (reference sequence). This CDR3 is CSASVWRGLGEQFF. CDR3 DNA, as far as it was read: TGCAGTGCTAGTGTATGGAGGGGGCTCGGTGAG.

Worth noting for this clone: The read ends 3 residues shy of where the CDR3 ends; the end is completed using the germline J gene. The gene calls are TRBV7-2 and TRBJ2-1, with 8 nucleotides matching TRBD2. Losses at the gene ends were 8 bases for V and 2 bases for J; bases not matched to a gene: 8. CDR1 and CDR2 from the germline V gene are SGHTA and FQGNSA. This CDR3 contains 15 residues. CDR3: CASHLSLAAYNEQFF. The sequenced part of the CDR3 DNA is TGTGCCAGCCACTTGTCACTAGCGGCCTACAATGAG.

On this clone: The read finishes 3 residues shy of the CDR3 end, and the germline J gene is used to complete it. The chain combines TRBV11-2 with TRBJ2-7, with TRBD1 matching over 7 bases. CDR1 is SGHAT and CDR2 is FQNNGV in the germline V gene. The CDR3 extends over 14 amino acids. The V segment lost 5 bases and the J segment 6 bases; nucleotides outside the gene matches: 10. CDR3 protein: CASSSMTGKGEQYF. CDR3 DNA, as far as it was read: TGTGCCAGCAGCAGCATGACAGGGAAAGGCGAG.

As for this clone: Read coverage stops 3 residues before the CDR3 terminus; the germline J gene supplies the remainder. This chain joins TRBV5-6 and TRBJ2-3; 7 nucleotides agree with TRBD1. The germline gives CDR1 SGHDT, CDR2 YYEEEE. This CDR3 spans 14 amino acids. Incomplete CDR3 DNA: TGTGCCAGCAGCTCGAAGGGGGCCGGAGAGACG. Encoded protein: CASSSKGAGET. The whole CDR3 sequence reads CASSSKGAGETQYF.

In the case of this clone: The read finishes 3 residues shy of the CDR3 end, and the germline J gene is used to complete it. This sequence joins TRBV7-7 and TRBJ2-3; D gene unclear. This CDR3 has 13 amino acids. Germline CDR1 is SSHAT and CDR2 is FNYEAQ (reference sequence). With 3 bases removed from V and 2 bases from J, the gap between germline ends came to 6 bases. This CDR3 reads CASSFTVTDTQYF. The part of the CDR3 DNA that was read is TGTGCCAGCAGCTTTACTGTCACAGATACG. The complete variable domain, with remaining parts taken from reference TRBV7-7 and TRBJ2-3, reads GAGVSQSPRYKVTKRGQDVTLRCDPISSHATLYWYQQALGQGPEFLTYFNYEAQPDKSGLPSDRFSAERPEGSISTLTIQRTEQRDSAMYRCASSFTVTDTQYFGPGTRLTVL.

About this clone: Sequencing ends 3 residues short of the CDR3 end; the germline J gene provides the rest. The chain carries TRBV20-1 and TRBJ1-5; the match to TRBD1 covers 7 bases. Germline trimming cut 5 bases from V and 3 bases from J; bases unmatched to any gene: 7. The CDR3 contains 14 residues. The germline V gene encodes CDR1 DFQATT and CDR2 SNEGSKA (reference sequence). The CDR3 here is CSAERQGYNQPQHF. Incomplete CDR3 DNA: TGCAGTGCTGAGAGACAGGGTTACAATCAGCCC.

The covered CDR3 bases are TGTGCCAGCTCACCAGGCAGAGCCTACGAG. This sequence encodes CASSPGRAYE. The whole CDR3 sequence is CASSPGRAYEQYF. The gene calls are TRBV18 and TRBJ2-7; D remains unclear. The missing CDR3 end, 3 residues past where the read stops, is filled in from the germline J gene. The CDR3 consists of 13 residues. Germline CDR1 and CDR2: KGHSH and LQKENI. V was trimmed by 2 bases and J by 2 bases, leaving 7 bases between them.

As for this clone: The DNA ends 3 residues before the CDR3 does, and the rest of the CDR3 is filled in from the germline J gene. V gene TRBV7-6 combines with J gene TRBJ2-3, with 9 bases matching TRBD2. Per the germline V gene, CDR1 is SGHVS and CDR2 is FNYEAQ. The V and J ends lost 3 bases and 1 base, in that order; junction bases with no gene match: 2. The CDR3 is 15 amino acids. The CDR3 is CASSLRTSGTDTQYF. The sequenced part of the CDR3 DNA is TGTGCCAGCAGCTTGAGGACTAGCGGCACAGATACG.

Of note for this clone: The read comes to an end 3 residues before the CDR3 does, leaving the germline J gene to fill in the end. This sequence joins TRBV15 and TRBJ1-2, with D tentatively TRBD1 (5 bases). The CDR3 extends over 15 amino acids. The V gene lost 4 bases and the J gene lost 4 bases, with 16 bases spanning the gap. Germline loops: CDR1 LNHNV, CDR2 YYDKDF (reference sequence). CDR3 amino acids: CATSKTTIRGYGYTF. Partial CDR3 DNA: TGTGCCACCAGCAAAACCACGATTAGGGGCTATGGC.

About this clone: Read data end 3 residues before the CDR3 end; the end is taken from the germline J gene. This sequence joins TRBV2 and TRBJ2-3; 7 bases map to TRBD1. This CDR3 has 15 amino acids. Germline V gene lookup returns CDR1 SNHLY and CDR2 FYNNEI. This CDR3 is CASSGQTGVQETQYF. CDR3 bases read: TGTGCCAGCAGCGGACAAACAGGGGTGCAAGAGACG.

For this clone: The observed sequence ends 3 residues before the CDR3 terminus, with the missing tail filled in from the germline J gene. Other DNA sequences from this sample encode an identical CDR3 as well. The rearrangement joins TRBV18 to TRBJ1-5; a weak D match, TRBD1 (5 bases). Trimming stripped 3 bases from V and 4 bases from J, with 10 bases between. The CDR3 covers 14 residues. Looked up from germline, CDR1 is KGHSH and CDR2 is LQKENI. This CDR3 reads CASSPGGGNQPQHF. The CDR3 bases that were read are TGTGCCAGCTCACCGGGGGGGGGTAATCAGCCC. Full variable domain (rest looked up from reference TRBV18 and TRBJ1-5): NAGVMQNPRHLVRRRGQEARLRCSPMKGHSHVYWYRQLPEEGLKFMVYLQKENIIDESGMPKERFSAEFPKEGPSILRIQQVVRGDSAAYFCASSPGGGNQPQHFGDGTRLSIL.

On this clone itself: The read comes to an end 3 residues before the CDR3 does, leaving the germline J gene to fill in the end. This rearrangement joins TRBV6-2 or TRBV6-3 to TRBJ1-5; D uncertain. V lost 2 bases to trimming and J lost 2 bases, with 16 bases between them. The CDR3 extends over 17 amino acids. Germline loops: CDR1 MNHEY, CDR2 SVGEGT. CDR3 DNA, as far as it was read: TGTGCCAGCAGTTACCATACGTCCGGGTATGGCAATCAGCCC. Its protein product is CASSYHTSGYGNQP. The CDR3 in full is CASSYHTSGYGNQPQHF.

For this clone: The CDR3 end falls 3 residues outside the read, so it is completed with the germline J gene. This chain joins TRBV6-2 or TRBV6-3 and TRBJ2-1; D is possibly TRBD1 (5 bases). From germline, CDR1 is MNHEY and CDR2 SVGEGT. Trimming removed 2 bases from V and 6 bases from J, with 14 bases in between. The CDR3 contains 15 residues. This chain's CDR3 is CASSYMGWQGNEQFF. CDR3 bases read: TGTGCCAGCAGTTACATGGGTTGGCAGGGCAATGAG.

Comments on this clone: The CDR3 is cut off 3 residues early in the read; its end comes from the germline J gene. The chain couples TRBV20-1 to TRBJ2-7, with D unresolved. The CDR3 is made up of 12 amino acids. Looked up from germline, CDR1 is DFQATT and CDR2 is SNEGSKA (reference sequence). Trimming took 3 bases from V and 0 from J, leaving 6 bases between them. Partial CDR3 DNA: TGCAGTGCTAGGGGCGTCTCCTACGAG. It yields the protein CSARGVSYE. The whole CDR3 protein is CSARGVSYEQYF.

As to this clone: Read coverage stops 3 residues before the CDR3 terminus; the germline J gene supplies the remainder. The chain couples TRBV10-3 to TRBJ2-7, with 11 positions matching TRBD1. CDR3 length: 14 residues. V lost 6 bases to trimming and J lost 3 bases; unmatched junction nucleotides: 4. Germline CDR1 and CDR2: ENHRY and SYGVKD. The covered CDR3 bases are TGTGCCATCAGAGGGACAGGGGGTCTCTACGAG. Protein product: CAIRGTGGLYE. The CDR3, in full, reads CAIRGTGGLYEQYF.

As regards this clone: The read terminates 3 residues ahead of where the CDR3 ends, so the germline J gene completes it. The chain has TRBV19 and TRBJ1-5; a weak D match, TRBD1 (5 bases). Trimming stripped 4 bases from V and 7 bases from J, with 14 bases between. From germline, CDR1 is LNHDA and CDR2 SQIVND (reference sequence). This CDR3 region has 14 residues. The CDR3 reads CASSRTRVGQPQHF. The part of the CDR3 DNA that was read is TGTGCCAGTAGTAGGACAAGGGTCGGGCAGCCC.

As for this clone: The read gets to within 3 residues of the CDR3 end, and the germline J gene fills in the rest. V gene TRBV29-1 combines with J gene TRBJ2-1; D is unclear. The germline gives CDR1 SQVTM, CDR2 ANQGSEA. Trimming pared 7 bases from V and 2 bases from J, leaving 9 bases between. The CDR3 spans 12 residues. CDR3 bases read: TGCAGCGGCAGCGAACCCTACAATGAG. This translates into CSGSEPYNE. The entire CDR3 is CSGSEPYNEQFF.

About this clone: The junction departs from the called germline gene at one end, perhaps through a read error. The read stops 3 residues short of the end of the CDR3; the missing end is completed from the germline J gene. The sample has other DNA sequences that encode this CDR3 too. The chain employs TRBV19 and TRBJ1-3, with a weak D call TRBD1 (6 bases). Germline loops: CDR1 LNHDA, CDR2 SQIVND (reference sequence). The CDR3 contains 16 residues. The CDR3 DNA, read in part, is TGTGCCAGTAGTATTCTTCTGGGGGCGCGTGGAAACACA. Translating it yields CASSILLGARGNT. Given in full, the CDR3 is CASSILLGARGNTIYF.